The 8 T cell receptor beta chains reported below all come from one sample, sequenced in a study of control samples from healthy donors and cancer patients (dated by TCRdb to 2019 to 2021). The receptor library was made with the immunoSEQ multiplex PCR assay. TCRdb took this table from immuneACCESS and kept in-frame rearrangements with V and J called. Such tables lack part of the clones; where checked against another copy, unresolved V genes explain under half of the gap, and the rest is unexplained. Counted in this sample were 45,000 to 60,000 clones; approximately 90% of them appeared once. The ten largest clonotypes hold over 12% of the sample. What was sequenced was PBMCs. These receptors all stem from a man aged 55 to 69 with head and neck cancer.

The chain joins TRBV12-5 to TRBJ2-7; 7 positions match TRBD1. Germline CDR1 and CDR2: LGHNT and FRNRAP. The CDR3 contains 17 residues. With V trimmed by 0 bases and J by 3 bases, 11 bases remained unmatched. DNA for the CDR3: TGTGCTAGTGGTTTGGTACTCGGGGACAGTACCTTCTACGAGCAGTACTTC. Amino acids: CASGLVLGDSTFYEQYF.

The CDR3 nucleotides read TGTGCCAGCAGCATGACTAGCGGGGTTCAAGAGACCCAGTACTTC. It specifies CASSMTSGVQETQYF. V and J are TRBV6-5 and TRBJ2-5; 11 bases match TRBD2. The V gene's germline CDR1 is MNHEY and CDR2 SVGAGI. The CDR3 spans 15 residues. J was trimmed by 2 bases and V by 6 bases; bases with no gene match: 5.

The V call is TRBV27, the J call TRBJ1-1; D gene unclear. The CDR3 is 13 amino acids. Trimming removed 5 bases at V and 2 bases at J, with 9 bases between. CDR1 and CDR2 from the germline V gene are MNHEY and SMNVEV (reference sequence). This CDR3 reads CASSPSKNTEAFF. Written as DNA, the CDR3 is TGTGCCAGCAGTCCCTCCAAAAACACTGAAGCTTTCTTT.

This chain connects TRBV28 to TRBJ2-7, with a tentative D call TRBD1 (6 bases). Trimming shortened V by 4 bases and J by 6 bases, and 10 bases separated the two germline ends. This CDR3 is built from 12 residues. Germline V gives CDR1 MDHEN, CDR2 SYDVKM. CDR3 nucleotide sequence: TGTGCCAGCAGTTACGGACAGCGCGAGCAGTACTTC. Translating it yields CASSYGQREQYF.

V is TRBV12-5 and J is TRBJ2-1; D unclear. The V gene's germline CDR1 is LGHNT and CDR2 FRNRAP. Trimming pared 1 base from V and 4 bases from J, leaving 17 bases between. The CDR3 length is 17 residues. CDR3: CASGLAYLSRRYNEQFF. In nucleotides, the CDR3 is TGTGCTAGTGGTTTGGCCTACCTGTCCAGAAGATACAATGAGCAGTTCTTC.

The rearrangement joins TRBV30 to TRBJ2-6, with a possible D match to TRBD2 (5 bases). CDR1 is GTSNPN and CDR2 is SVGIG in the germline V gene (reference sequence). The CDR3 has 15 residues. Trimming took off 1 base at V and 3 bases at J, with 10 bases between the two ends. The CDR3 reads CAWSGFRGGANVLTF. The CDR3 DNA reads TGTGCCTGGAGTGGGTTCCGGGGTGGGGCCAACGTCCTGACTTTC.

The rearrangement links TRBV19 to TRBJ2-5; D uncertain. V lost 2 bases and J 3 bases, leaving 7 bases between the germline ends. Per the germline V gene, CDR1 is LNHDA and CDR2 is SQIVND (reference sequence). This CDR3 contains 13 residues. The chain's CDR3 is CASSIRQEETQYF. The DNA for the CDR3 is TGTGCCAGTAGTATACGGCAGGAAGAGACCCAGTACTTC. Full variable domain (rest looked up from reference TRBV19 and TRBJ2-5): DGGITQSPKYLFRKEGQNVTLSCEQNLNHDAMYWYRQDPGQGLRLIYYSQIVNDFQKGDIAEGYSVSREKKESFPLTVTSAQKNPTAFYLCASSIRQEETQYFGPGTRLLVL.

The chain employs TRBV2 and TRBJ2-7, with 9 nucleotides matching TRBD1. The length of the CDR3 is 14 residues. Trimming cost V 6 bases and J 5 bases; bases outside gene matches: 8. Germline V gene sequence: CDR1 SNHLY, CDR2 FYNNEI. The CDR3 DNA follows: TGTGCCAGCAGGCAAGGACAGGGGTGGGACGAGCAGTACTTC. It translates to CASRQGQGWDEQYF.